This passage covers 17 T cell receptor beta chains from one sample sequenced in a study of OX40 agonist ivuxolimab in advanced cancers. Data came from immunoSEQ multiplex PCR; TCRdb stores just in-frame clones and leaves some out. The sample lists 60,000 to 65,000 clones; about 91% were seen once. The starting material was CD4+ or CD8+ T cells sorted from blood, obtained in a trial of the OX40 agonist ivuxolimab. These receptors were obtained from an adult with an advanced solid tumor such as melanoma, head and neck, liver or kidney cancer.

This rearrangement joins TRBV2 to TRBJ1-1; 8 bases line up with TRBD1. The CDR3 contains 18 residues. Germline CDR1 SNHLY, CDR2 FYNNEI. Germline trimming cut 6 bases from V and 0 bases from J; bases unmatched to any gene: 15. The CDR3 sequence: CASRAGTGSSGVNTEAFF. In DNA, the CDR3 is TGTGCCAGCAGGGCCGGGACAGGATCTTCGGGGGTGAACACTGAAGCTTTCTTT.

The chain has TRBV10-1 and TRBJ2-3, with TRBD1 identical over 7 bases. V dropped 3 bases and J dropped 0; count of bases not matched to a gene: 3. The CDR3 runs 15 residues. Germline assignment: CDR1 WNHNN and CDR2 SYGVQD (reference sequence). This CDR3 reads CASSEGTASTDTQYF. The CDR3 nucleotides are TGCGCCAGCAGTGAAGGGACAGCTAGCACAGATACGCAGTATTTT.

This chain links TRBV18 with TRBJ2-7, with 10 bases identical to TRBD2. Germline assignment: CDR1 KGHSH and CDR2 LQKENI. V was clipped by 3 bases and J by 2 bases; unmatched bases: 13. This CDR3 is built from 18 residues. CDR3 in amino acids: CASSPSSGSILSAYEQYF. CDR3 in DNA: TGTGCCAGCTCACCGTCTAGCGGGAGTATCCTATCGGCCTACGAGCAGTACTTC.

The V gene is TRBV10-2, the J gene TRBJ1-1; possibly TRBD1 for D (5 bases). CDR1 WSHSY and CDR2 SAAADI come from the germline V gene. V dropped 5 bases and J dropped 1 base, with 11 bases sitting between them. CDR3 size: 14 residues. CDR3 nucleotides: TGCGCCAGCAGTTCTCAGGGAAAGAACACTGAAGCTTTCTTT. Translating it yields CASSSQGKNTEAFF.

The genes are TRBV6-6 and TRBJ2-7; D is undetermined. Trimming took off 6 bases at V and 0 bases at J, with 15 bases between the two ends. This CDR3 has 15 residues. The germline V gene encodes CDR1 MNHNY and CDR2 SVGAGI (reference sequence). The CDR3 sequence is CASRKDLSSSYEQYF. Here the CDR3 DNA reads TGTGCCAGCAGGAAAGATTTATCGAGCTCCTACGAGCAGTACTTC.

CDR3 amino acids: CASSFSGLGSYEQYF. CDR3 sequence (DNA): TGTGCCAGCAGTTTTTCCGGACTAGGCTCCTACGAGCAGTACTTC. The J gene is TRBJ2-7, the V gene TRBV27; 7 bases match TRBD2. Germline-derived CDR1 and CDR2 are MNHEY and SMNVEV (reference sequence). The trim removed 3 bases at V and 0 bases at J, leaving 5 bases unmatched. This CDR3 region has 15 residues.

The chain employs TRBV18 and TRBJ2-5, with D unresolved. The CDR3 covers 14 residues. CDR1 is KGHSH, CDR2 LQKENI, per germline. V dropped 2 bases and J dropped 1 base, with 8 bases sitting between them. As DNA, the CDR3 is TGTGCCAGCTCACCATCGGCTATCCAAGAGACCCAGTACTTC. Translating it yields CASSPSAIQETQYF.

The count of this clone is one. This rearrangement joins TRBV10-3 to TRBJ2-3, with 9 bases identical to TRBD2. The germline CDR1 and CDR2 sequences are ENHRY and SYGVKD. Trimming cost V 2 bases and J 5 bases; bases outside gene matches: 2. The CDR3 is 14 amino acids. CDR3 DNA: TGTGCCATCAGTGAGGCTAGCGGGGAAGATACGCAGTATTTT. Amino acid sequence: CAISEASGEDTQYF.

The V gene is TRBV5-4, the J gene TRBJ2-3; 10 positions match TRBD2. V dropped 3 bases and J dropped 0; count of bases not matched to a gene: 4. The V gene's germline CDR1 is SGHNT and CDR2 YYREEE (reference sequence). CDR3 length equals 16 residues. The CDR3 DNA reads TGTGCCAGCAGCTCGGGACTAGCGTACAGCACAGATACGCAGTATTTT. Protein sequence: CASSSGLAYSTDTQYF.

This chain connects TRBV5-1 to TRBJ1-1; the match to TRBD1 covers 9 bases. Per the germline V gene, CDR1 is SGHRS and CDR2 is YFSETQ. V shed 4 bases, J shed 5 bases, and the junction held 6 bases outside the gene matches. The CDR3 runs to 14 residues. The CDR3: CASSQIDRGTEAFF. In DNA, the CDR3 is TGCGCCAGCAGCCAGATCGACAGGGGGACTGAAGCTTTCTTT.

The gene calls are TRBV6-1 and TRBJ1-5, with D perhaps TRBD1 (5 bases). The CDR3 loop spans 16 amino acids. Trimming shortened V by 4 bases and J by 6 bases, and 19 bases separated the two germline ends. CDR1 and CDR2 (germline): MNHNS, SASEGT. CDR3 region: CASSGGGPSTGQPQHF. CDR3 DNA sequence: TGTGCCAGCAGTGGTGGGGGTCCCTCCACAGGTCAGCCCCAGCATTTT.

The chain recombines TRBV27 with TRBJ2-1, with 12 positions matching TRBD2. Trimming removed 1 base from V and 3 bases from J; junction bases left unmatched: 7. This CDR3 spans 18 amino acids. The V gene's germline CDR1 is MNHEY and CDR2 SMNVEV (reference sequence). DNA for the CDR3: TGTGCCAGCAGTTTATTCGTCCCTAGCGGGAGGGACTACAATGAGCAGTTCTTC. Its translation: CASSLFVPSGRDYNEQFF.

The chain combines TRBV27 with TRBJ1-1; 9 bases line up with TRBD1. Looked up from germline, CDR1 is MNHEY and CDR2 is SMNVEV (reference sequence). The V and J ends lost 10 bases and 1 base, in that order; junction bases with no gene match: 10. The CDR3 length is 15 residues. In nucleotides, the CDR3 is TGTGCCATCCTTATACCGGGACAGGGGAACACTGAAGCTTTCTTT. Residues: CAILIPGQGNTEAFF.

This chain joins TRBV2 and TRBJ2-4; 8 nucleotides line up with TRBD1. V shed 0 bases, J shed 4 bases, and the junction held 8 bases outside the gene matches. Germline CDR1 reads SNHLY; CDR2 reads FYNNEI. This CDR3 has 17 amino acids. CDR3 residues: CASSEASAGGGKNIQYF. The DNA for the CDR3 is TGTGCCAGCAGTGAAGCGTCGGCAGGGGGCGGGAAAAACATTCAGTACTTC.

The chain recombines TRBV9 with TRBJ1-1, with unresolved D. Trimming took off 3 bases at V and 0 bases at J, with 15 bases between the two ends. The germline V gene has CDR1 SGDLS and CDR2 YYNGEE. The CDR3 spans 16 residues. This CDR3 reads CASSEARAEVNTEAFF. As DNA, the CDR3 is TGTGCCAGCAGCGAGGCCCGGGCGGAGGTGAACACTGAAGCTTTCTTT.

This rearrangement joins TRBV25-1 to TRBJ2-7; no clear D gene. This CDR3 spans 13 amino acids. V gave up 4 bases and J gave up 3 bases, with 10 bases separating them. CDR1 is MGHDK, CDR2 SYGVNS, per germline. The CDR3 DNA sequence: TGTGCCAGCAGTGGTCAGGATAACTACGAGCAGTACTTC. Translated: CASSGQDNYEQYF.

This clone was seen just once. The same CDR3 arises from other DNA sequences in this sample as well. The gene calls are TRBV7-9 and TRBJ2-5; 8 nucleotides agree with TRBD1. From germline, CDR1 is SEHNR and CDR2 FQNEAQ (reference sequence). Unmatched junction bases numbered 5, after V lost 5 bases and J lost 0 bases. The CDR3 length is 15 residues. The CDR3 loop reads CASSLRQGNQETQYF. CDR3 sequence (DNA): TGTGCCAGCAGCCTTCGACAGGGGAACCAAGAGACCCAGTACTTC. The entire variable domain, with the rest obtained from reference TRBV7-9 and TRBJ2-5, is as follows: DTGVSQNPRHKITKRGQNVTFRCDPISEHNRLYWYRQTLGQGPEFLTYFQNEAQLEKSRLLSDRFSAERPKGSFSTLEIQRTEQGDSAMYLCASSLRQGNQETQYFGPGTRLLVL.